This record concerns one T cell receptor (beta chain) sequence. Original methodology: Amplifying reference gene primers gave estimates of nucleated cell counts. Assay used: immunoSEQ multiplex PCR; TCRdb lists only in-frame clones, some missing. Clonal size and the V and J genes are those of that table, whereas D and trimming came from the DNA. The sample contains 70,000 to 95,000 clones, 92% of which appear only once. These data originate in a study of blood T cell repertoires in COVID-19. About the study: From the United States, Italy and Spain came samples of acute and convalescent COVID-19. Sample material is recorded as cDNA or gDNA derived from T cells, B-cell-depleted T cells, or PBMCs.

The receptor was isolated from a woman aged 55-69 years with active COVID-19. Specimen: peripheral blood.

The CDR3 region is CASSLSFNVGEGSNQPQHF. The CDR3 region has the DNA TGTGCCAGCAGTTTATCGTTTAACGTCGGCGAGGGTAGCAATCAGCCCCAGCATTTT. V and J are TRBV27 and TRBJ1-5; D unresolved. Germline V lookup: CDR1 MNHEY, CDR2 SMNVEV (reference sequence). Trimming pared 0 bases from V and 0 bases from J, leaving 18 bases between. This CDR3 contains 19 residues.